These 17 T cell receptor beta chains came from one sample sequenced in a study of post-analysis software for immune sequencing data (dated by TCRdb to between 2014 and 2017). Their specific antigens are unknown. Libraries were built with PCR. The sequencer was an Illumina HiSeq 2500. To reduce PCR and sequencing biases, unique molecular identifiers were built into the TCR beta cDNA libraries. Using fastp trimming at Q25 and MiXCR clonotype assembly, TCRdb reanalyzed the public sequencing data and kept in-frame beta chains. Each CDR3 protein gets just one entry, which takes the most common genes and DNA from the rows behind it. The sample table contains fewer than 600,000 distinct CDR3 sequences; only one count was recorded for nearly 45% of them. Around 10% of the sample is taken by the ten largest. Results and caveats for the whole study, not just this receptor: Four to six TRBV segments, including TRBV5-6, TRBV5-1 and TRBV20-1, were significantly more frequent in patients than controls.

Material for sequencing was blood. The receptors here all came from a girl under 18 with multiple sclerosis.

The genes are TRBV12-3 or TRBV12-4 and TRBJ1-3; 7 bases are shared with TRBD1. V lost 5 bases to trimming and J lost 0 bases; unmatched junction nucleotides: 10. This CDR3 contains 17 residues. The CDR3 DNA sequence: TGTGCCAGCAGTCATACCGAGACAGGGATCTCTGGAAACACCATATATTTT. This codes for CASSHTETGISGNTIYF.

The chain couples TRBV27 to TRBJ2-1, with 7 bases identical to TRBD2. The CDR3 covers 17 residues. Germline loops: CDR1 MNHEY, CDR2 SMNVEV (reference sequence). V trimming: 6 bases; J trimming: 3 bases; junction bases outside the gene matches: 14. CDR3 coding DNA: TGTGCCAGCAGGCCCTTGCGGGAGTCTTCCCTCTACAATGAGCAGTTCTTC. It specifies CASRPLRESSLYNEQFF.

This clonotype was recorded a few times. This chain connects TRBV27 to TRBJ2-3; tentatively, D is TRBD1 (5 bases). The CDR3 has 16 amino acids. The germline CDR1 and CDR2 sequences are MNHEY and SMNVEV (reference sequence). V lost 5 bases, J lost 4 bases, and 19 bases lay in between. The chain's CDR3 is CASSPQAWVDADTQYF. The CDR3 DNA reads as TGTGCCAGCAGTCCACAGGCGTGGGTAGACGCAGATACGCAGTATTTT.

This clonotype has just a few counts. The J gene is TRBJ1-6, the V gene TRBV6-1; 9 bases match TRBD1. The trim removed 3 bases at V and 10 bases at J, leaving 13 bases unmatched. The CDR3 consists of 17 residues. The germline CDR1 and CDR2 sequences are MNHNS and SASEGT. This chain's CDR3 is CASSDYGTGLSGSPLHF. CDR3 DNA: TGTGCCAGCAGTGACTATGGGACAGGGCTGTCGGGCTCACCCCTCCACTTT.

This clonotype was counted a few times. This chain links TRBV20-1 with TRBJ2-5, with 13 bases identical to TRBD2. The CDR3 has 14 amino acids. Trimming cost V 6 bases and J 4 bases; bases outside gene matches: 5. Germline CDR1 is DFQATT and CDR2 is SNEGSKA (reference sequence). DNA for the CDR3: TGCAGTGCCCCACTAGCGGGAGGGCCAGAGACCCAGTACTTC. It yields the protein CSAPLAGGPETQYF.

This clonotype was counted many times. CDR3 protein: CASSFPGTGSEQYF. The CDR3 DNA is TGCGCCAGCAGCTTCCCCGGGACAGGGAGTGAGCAGTACTTC. The chain uses TRBV5-1 and TRBJ2-7; TRBD1 matches 9 bases. V gave up 2 bases and J gave up 7 bases; unmatched junction bases: 7. The CDR3 spans 14 residues. Per the germline V gene, CDR1 is SGHRS and CDR2 is YFSETQ.

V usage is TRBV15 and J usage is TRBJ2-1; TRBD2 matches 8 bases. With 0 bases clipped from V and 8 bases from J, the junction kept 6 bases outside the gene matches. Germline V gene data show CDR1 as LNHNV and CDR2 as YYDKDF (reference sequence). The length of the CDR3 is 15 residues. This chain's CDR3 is CATSREGTSGYEQFF. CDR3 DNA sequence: TGTGCCACCAGCAGAGAGGGGACTAGTGGATATGAGCAGTTCTTC. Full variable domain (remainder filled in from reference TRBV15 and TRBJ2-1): DAMVIQNPRYQVTQFGKPVTLSCSQTLNHNVMYWYQQKSSQAPKLLFHYYDKDFNNEADTPDNFQSRRPNTSFCFLDIRSPGLGDTAMYLCATSREGTSGYEQFFGPGTRLTVL.

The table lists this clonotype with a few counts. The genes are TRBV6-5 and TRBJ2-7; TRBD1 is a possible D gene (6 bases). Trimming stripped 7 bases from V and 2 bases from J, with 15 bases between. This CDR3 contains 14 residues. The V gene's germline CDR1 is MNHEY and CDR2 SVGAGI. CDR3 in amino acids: CASTMKGEPYEQYF. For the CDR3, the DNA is TGTGCCAGCACCATGAAGGGGGAACCCTACGAGCAGTACTTC.

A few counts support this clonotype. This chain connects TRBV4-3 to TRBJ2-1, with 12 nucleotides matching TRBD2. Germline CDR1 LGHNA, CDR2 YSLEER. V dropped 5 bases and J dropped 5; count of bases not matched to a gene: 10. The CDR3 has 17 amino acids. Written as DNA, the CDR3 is TGCGCCAGCAGCTTCAGGACTAGCGGGACGCCAAACAATGAGCAGTTCTTC. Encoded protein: CASSFRTSGTPNNEQFF.

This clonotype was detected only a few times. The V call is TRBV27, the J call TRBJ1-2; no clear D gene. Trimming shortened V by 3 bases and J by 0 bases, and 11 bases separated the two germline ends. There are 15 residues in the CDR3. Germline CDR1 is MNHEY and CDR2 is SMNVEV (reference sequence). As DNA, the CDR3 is TGTGCCAGCAGTTTGTCTACAGCCGCTAACTATGGCTACACCTTC. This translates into CASSLSTAANYGYTF.

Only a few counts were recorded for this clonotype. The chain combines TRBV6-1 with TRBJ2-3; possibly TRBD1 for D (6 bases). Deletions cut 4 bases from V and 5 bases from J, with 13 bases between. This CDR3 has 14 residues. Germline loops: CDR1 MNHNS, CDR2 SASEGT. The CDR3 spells CASSGWGLGDTQYF. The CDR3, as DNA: TGTGCCAGCAGTGGCTGGGGGCTTGGAGATACGCAGTATTTT.

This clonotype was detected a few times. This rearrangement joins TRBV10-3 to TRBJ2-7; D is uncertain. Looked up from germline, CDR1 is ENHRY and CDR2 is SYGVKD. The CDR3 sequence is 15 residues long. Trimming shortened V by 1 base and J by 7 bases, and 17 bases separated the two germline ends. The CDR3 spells CAISEFSGSIWEQYF. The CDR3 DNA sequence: TGTGCCATCAGTGAGTTCTCGGGTTCGATCTGGGAGCAGTACTTC.

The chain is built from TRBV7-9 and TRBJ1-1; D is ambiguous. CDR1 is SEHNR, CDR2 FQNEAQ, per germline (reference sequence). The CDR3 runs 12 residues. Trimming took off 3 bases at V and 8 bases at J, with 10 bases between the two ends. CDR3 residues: CASSFETIEAFF. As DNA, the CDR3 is TGTGCCAGCAGCTTTGAAACTATCGAAGCTTTCTTT. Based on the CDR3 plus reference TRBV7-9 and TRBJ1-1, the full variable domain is DTGVSQNPRHKITKRGQNVTFRCDPISEHNRLYWYRQTLGQGPEFLTYFQNEAQLEKSRLLSDRFSAERPKGSFSTLEIQRTEQGDSAMYLCASSFETIEAFFGQGTRLTVV.

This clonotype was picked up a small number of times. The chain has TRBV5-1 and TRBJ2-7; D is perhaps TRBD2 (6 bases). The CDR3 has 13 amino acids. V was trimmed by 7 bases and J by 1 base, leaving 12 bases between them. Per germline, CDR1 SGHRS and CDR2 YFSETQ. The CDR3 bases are TGCGCCAGCTATGGGGACTGGTCCTACGAGCAGTACTTC. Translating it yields CASYGDWSYEQYF.

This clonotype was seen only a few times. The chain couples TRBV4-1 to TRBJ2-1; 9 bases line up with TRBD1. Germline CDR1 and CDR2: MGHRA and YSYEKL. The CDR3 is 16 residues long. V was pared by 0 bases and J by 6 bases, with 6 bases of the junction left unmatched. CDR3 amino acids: CASSQDPGQGFNEQFF. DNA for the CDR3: TGCGCCAGCAGCCAAGACCCGGGACAGGGTTTCAATGAGCAGTTCTTC.

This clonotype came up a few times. CDR3 nucleotide sequence: TGTGCCAGCAGCCAGGGACTAGCGGGAACCAACGAGCAGTACTTC. Translating it yields CASSQGLAGTNEQYF. V is TRBV6-5 and J is TRBJ2-7; 13 bases fit TRBD2. Trimming at V came to 6 bases and at J to 5 bases, leaving 7 bases not matched to a gene. Germline values: CDR1 MNHEY, CDR2 SVGAGI. The CDR3 contains 15 residues.

CDR3 sequence reads: CASSFPNSYNEQFF. The CDR3 DNA sequence: TGTGCCAGCAGTTTTCCCAATTCCTACAATGAGCAGTTCTTC. The chain links TRBV6-2 or TRBV6-3 to TRBJ2-1; no definite D call. The CDR3 sequence is 14 residues long. The germline V and J ends were trimmed by 4 bases and 1 base, with 8 bases remaining between them. Per germline, CDR1 MNHEY and CDR2 SVGEGT.